Given below is one TCR beta chain in context. Measured with immunoSEQ multiplex PCR; TCRdb has only the in-frame clones, and not every one. The sample lists fewer than 300,000 clones; approximately 92% were seen once. This entry is derived from a study of blood T cell repertoires in COVID-19. Study at large: PBMCs, B-cell-depleted T cells, or T cells provided the cDNA or gDNA that made up the material.

Participants spanned ages roughly 18 to 90 years and resided in some 22 US areas. Resolution of symptoms, clearance, or two negative PCRs was present in recovered Cohort 3 donors. This CDR3 has 14 residues. Looked up from germline, CDR1 is SEHNR and CDR2 is FQNEAQ (reference sequence). Trimming at V came to 8 bases and at J to 5 bases, leaving 10 bases not matched to a gene. V gene TRBV7-9 combines with J gene TRBJ2-3; 7 nucleotides agree with TRBD1. The material sequenced was PBMCs or T cells enriched from blood (not recorded which). The clonotype comes from a woman in her 30s who had recovered from COVID-19. For the CDR3, the DNA is TGTGCCAGCGGCAGGGGGAACTACTTAGATACGCAGTATTTT. This encodes CASGRGNYLDTQYF. Looking up the rest from reference TRBV7-9 and TRBJ2-3 gives the full variable domain: DTGVSQNPRHKITKRGQNVTFRCDPISEHNRLYWYRQTLGQGPEFLTYFQNEAQLEKSRLLSDRFSAERPKGSFSTLEIQRTEQGDSAMYLCASGRGNYLDTQYFGPGTRLTVL.